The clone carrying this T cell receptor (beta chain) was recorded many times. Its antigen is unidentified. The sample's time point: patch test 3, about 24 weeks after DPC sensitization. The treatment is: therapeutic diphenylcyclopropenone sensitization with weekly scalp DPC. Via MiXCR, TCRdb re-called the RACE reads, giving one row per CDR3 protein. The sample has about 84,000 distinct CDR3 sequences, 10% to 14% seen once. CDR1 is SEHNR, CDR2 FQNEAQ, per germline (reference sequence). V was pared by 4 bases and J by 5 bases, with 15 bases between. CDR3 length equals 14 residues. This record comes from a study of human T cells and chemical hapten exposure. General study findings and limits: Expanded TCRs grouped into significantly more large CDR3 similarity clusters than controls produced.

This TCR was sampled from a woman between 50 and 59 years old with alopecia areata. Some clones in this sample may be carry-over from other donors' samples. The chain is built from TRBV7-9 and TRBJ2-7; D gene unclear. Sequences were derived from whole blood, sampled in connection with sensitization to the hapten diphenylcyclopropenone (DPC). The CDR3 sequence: CASSSRAPRNEQYF. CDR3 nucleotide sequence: TGTGCCAGCAGCTCCCGGGCCCCCAGGAACGAGCAGTACTTC. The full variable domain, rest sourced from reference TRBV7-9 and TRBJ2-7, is DTGVSQNPRHKITKRGQNVTFRCDPISEHNRLYWYRQTLGQGPEFLTYFQNEAQLEKSRLLSDRFSAERPKGSFSTLEIQRTEQGDSAMYLCASSSRAPRNEQYFGPGTRLTVT.